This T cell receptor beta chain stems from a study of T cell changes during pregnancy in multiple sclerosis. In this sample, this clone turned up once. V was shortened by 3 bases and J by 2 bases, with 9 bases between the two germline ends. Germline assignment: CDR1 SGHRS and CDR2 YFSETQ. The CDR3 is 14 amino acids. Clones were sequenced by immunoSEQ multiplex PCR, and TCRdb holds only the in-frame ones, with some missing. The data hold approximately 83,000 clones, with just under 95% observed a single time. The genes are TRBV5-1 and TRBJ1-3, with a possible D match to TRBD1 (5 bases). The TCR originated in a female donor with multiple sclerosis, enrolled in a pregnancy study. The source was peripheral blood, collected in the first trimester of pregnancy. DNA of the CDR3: TGCGCCAGCAGCTCCTGGGGCACTGGAAACACCATATATTTT. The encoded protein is CASSSWGTGNTIYF.